This paragraph covers one T cell receptor (beta chain) sequence. The sample belongs to a study of blood T cell repertoires in COVID-19. Libraries were prepared by immunoSEQ multiplex PCR; TCRdb keeps only in-frame clonotypes and omits some of them. Among some 250,000 clones, approximately 81% were seen once, and the ten largest hold less than 3%. The J segment lost 7 bases and the V segment lost 5 bases, leaving 9 bases of the junction unmatched. The CDR3 has 14 residues. Germline V gives CDR1 MNHEY, CDR2 SMNVEV (reference sequence). This chain links TRBV27 with TRBJ1-2; 8 bases line up with TRBD1. The TCR sequence derives from a woman aged 55-75 years with active or convalescent COVID-19. The sequencing input was peripheral blood. The CDR3 DNA reads as TGTGCCAGCAGTCCCGGGACAGGTCTCGCTGGCTACACCTTC. Its protein is CASSPGTGLAGYTF.